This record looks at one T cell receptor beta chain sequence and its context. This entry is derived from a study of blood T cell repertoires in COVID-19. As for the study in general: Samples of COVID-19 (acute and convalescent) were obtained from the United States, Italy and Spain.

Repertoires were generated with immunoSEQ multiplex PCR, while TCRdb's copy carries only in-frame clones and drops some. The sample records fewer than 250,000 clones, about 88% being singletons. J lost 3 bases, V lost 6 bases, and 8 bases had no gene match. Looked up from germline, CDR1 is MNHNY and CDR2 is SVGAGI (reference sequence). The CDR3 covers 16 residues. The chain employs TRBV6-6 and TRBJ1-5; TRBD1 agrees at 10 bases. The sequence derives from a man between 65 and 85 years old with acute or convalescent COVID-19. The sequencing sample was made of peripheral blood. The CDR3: CASRSRQGADNQPQHF. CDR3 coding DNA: TGTGCCAGCAGATCCCGACAGGGGGCGGACAATCAGCCCCAGCATTTT.